A selection of T cell receptor beta chains follows, all from one sample in a study of T cells after yellow fever vaccination. A single record per CDR3 protein comes from TCRdb applying MiXCR to the 5' RACE reads. Among 150,000 to 200,000 distinct CDR3 sequences, around 10% were seen once, and the ten largest hold 36%. The sample here was CD8+ T cells sorted from PBMCs, taken 15 days after the yellow fever booster vaccination. The receptors here all came from a man between 18 and 35 years old who received the YFV17D yellow fever vaccine. The conserved cysteine and the conserved F or W are not part of the CDR3 here. Fields, in order: J gene, V gene, CDR3 protein.

>TRBJ2-3|TRBV9
ASSPRLGGLDTQY
>TRBJ2-7|TRBV7-3
ASSLSGGAVSYEQY
>TRBJ2-2|TRBV29-1
SVDLNTGELF
>TRBJ2-5|TRBV6-5
ASSYSILAGQETQY
>TRBJ2-3|TRBV28
ASSLVAGDRTDTQY
>TRBJ2-3|TRBV6-2/TRBV6-3
ASSTSGGPTDTQY
>TRBJ1-1|TRBV4-3
ASSHSGGAGTEAF
>TRBJ1-3|TRBV9
ASSAGDGGSTIY
>TRBJ1-1|TRBV12-3/TRBV12-4
ASTPEGQTEAF
>TRBJ2-3|TRBV4-1
ASSQTLAEYTDTQY
>TRBJ2-5|TRBV27
ASSLSGDQETQY
>TRBJ2-1|TRBV20-1
RLRAPYNEQF
>TRBJ2-3|TRBV10-3
AIRVPSGTGRGGLALADTQY
>TRBJ2-7|TRBV13
ASSNPGLAGGTSYEQY
>TRBJ2-7|TRBV20-1
SAKGDVREQY
>TRBJ2-3|TRBV20-1
SARDFRTSTDTQY
>TRBJ1-1|TRBV4-2
ASSHPDNLMNTEAF
>TRBJ1-5|TRBV7-6
ASSRVQGGNQPQH
>TRBJ2-1|TRBV6-2/TRBV6-3
ASSDTSYNEQF
>TRBJ2-2|TRBV5-8
ASSLERLAITGELF
>TRBJ2-1|TRBV4-3
ASSQSQGLPYNEQF
>TRBJ2-5|TRBV3-1
ASSQVSSGGDKETQY
>TRBJ2-4|TRBV29-1
SVDEGTKNIQY
>TRBJ2-7|TRBV4-1
ASSQVRRGGSYEQY
>TRBJ2-3|TRBV5-5
ASRPGTETSTDTQY
>TRBJ2-2|TRBV7-3
ASSHRTGELF
>TRBJ1-2|TRBV5-8
ASSSRGSSRGYT
>TRBJ1-5|TRBV9
ASSAEGVRPQH
>TRBJ2-1|TRBV6-5
ASSYWFLGREANEQF
>TRBJ2-4|TRBV9
ASSVGGGDKNIQY
>TRBJ1-1|TRBV4-2
ASSQDFVGNRDGAF
>TRBJ2-2|TRBV4-3
ASSSLWGGSGELF
>TRBJ1-2|TRBV12-3/TRBV12-4
ASTPGHPQGYT
>TRBJ2-1|TRBV7-9
ASSFPQNSYNEQF
>TRBJ2-7|TRBV25-1
ASSNLPEQY
>TRBJ2-7|TRBV4-3
ASSQRMGGTYEQY